Listed here are 7 T cell receptor beta chains from one sample, sequenced in a study of OX40 agonist ivuxolimab in advanced cancers. Only in-frame clones appear in the TCRdb table, and some are missing; sequencing was by immunoSEQ multiplex PCR. The sample has around 98,000 clones; around 90% are singletons. Sequencing was performed on CD4+ or CD8+ T cells sorted from blood, taken in a trial of the OX40 agonist ivuxolimab. The receptors stem from an adult with an advanced solid tumor such as melanoma, head and neck, liver or kidney cancer.

This chain joins TRBV10-3 and TRBJ2-7; tentative D call: TRBD2 (5 bases). The V gene's germline CDR1 is ENHRY and CDR2 SYGVKD. Deletions cut 3 bases from V and 4 bases from J, with 13 bases between. The CDR3 loop spans 14 amino acids. This CDR3 reads CAISDGNGIYEQYF. CDR3 coding DNA: TGTGCCATCAGTGACGGAAACGGGATTTACGAGCAGTACTTC.

The V gene is TRBV6-1, the J gene TRBJ2-7; 14 bases line up with TRBD2. Germline V lookup: CDR1 MNHNS, CDR2 SASEGT. The junction had 7 bases not matched to a gene; V was cut back by 6 bases and J by 6 bases. The CDR3 runs to 15 residues. CDR3 in DNA: TGTGCCAGCAGGACTAGCGGGGGGGCCCGGGGCGAGCAGTACTTC. This translates into CASRTSGGARGEQYF.

The J gene is TRBJ1-1, the V gene TRBV7-9; the D is unclear. The CDR3 is 14 amino acids. Germline V gene lookup returns CDR1 SEHNR and CDR2 FQNEAQ (reference sequence). Trimming took off 1 base at V and 1 base at J, with 7 bases between the two ends. CDR3 coding DNA: TGTGCCAGCAGCTTAGACGGTCCGAACACTGAAGCTTTCTTT. It is translated as CASSLDGPNTEAFF. The whole variable domain, filled in from reference TRBV7-9 and TRBJ1-1, reads DTGVSQNPRHKITKRGQNVTFRCDPISEHNRLYWYRQTLGQGPEFLTYFQNEAQLEKSRLLSDRFSAERPKGSFSTLEIQRTEQGDSAMYLCASSLDGPNTEAFFGQGTRLTVV.

The rearrangement joins TRBV6-1 to TRBJ1-2, with 12 bases aligning to TRBD1. The CDR3 loop spans 15 amino acids. In germline, CDR1 is MNHNS, CDR2 SASEGT. V was pared by 7 bases and J by 7 bases, with 10 bases of the junction left unmatched. For the CDR3, the DNA is TGTGCCAGCACCCGCCGGGGACAGGGGGCGTCTGGCTACACCTTC. It yields the protein CASTRRGQGASGYTF.

The J gene is TRBJ1-4, the V gene TRBV5-1; no clear D. CDR3 length: 15 amino acids. CDR1 and CDR2 (germline): SGHRS, YFSETQ. V shed 0 bases and J shed 5 bases, with 11 bases lying between them. The CDR3 DNA sequence: TGCGCCAGCAGCTTGGGCGGGGATCGAAATGAAAAACTGTTTTTT. Translated, it gives CASSLGGDRNEKLFF.

This rearrangement joins TRBV6-5 to TRBJ1-4; the D is unclear. Trimming removed 0 bases from V and 8 bases from J, with 16 bases in between. The CDR3 is made up of 16 amino acids. CDR1 is MNHEY and CDR2 is SVGAGI in the germline V gene. The CDR3 protein is CASSYSNFPPGEKLFF. DNA for the CDR3: TGTGCCAGCAGTTACTCGAATTTCCCCCCGGGCGAAAAACTGTTTTTT.

The chain combines TRBV7-2 with TRBJ2-7; a weak D match, TRBD2 (7 bases). Trimming stripped 3 bases from V and 2 bases from J, with 14 bases between. This CDR3 has 15 residues. Germline loops: CDR1 SGHTA, CDR2 FQGNSA. The CDR3 nucleotides read TGTGCCAGCAGCTTGAGGGGGGGGGATCCCTACGAGCAGTACTTC. Its protein is CASSLRGGDPYEQYF.